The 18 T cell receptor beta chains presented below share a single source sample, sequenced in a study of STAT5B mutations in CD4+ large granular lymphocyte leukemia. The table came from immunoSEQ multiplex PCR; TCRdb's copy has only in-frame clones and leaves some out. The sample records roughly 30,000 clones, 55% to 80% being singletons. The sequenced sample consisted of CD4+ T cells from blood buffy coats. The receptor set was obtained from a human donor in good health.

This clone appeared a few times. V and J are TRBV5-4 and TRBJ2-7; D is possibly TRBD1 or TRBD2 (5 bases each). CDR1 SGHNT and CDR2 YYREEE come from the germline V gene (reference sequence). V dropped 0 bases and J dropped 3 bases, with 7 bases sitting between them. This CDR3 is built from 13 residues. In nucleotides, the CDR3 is TGTGCCAGCAGCTTGGCGGGGCTCTACGAGCAGTACTTC. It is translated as CASSLAGLYEQYF. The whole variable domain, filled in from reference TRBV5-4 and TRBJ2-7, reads ETGVTQSPTHLIKTRGQQVTLRCSSQSGHNTVSWYQQALGQGPQFIFQYYREEENGRGNFPPRFSGLQFPNYSSELNVNALELDDSALYLCASSLAGLYEQYFGPGTRLTVT.

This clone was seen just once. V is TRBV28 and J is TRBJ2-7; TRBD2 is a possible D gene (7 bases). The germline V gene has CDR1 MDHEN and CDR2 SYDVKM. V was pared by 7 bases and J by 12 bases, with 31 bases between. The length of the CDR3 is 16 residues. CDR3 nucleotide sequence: TGTGCCAGCATCCCTCCCCTGGGGGGGCCCCCACGCAAGGCGTACTTC. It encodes CASIPPLGGPPRKAYF.

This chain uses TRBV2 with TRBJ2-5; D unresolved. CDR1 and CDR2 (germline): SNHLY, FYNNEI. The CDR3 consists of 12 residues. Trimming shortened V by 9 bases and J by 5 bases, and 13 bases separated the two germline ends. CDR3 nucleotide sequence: TGTGCCAGTAAACCAGACGGGGAGACCCAGTACTTC. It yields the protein CASKPDGETQYF.

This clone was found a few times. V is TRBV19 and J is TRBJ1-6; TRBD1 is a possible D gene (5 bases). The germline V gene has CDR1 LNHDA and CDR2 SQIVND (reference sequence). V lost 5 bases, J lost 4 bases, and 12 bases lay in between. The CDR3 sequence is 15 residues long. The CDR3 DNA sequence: TGTGCCAGTAGTCCGGGACGGGGTTATAATTCACCCCTCCACTTT. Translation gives CASSPGRGYNSPLHF. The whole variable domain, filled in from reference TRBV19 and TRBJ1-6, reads DGGITQSPKYLFRKEGQNVTLSCEQNLNHDAMYWYRQDPGQGLRLIYYSQIVNDFQKGDIAEGYSVSREKKESFPLTVTSAQKNPTAFYLCASSPGRGYNSPLHFGNGTRLTVT.

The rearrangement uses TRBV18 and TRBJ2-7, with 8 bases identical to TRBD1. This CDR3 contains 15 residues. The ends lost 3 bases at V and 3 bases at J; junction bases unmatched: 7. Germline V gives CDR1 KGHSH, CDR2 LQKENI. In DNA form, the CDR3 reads TGTGCCAGCTCACCCCCCGACAGGGGCAACTACGAGCAGTACTTC. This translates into CASSPPDRGNYEQYF.

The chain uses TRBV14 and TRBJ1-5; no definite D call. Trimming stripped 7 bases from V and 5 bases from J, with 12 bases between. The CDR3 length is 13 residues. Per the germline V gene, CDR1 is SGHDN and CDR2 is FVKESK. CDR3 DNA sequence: TGTGCCAGCACGATTGGGGAGTATCAGCCCCAGCATTTT. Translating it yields CASTIGEYQPQHF.

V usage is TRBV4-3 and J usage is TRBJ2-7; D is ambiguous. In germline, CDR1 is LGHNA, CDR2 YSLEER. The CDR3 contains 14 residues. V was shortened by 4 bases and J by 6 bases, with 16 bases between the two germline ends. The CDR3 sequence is CASSPGVGVGEQYF. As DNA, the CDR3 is TGCGCCAGCAGCCCAGGAGTTGGGGTGGGCGAGCAGTACTTC.

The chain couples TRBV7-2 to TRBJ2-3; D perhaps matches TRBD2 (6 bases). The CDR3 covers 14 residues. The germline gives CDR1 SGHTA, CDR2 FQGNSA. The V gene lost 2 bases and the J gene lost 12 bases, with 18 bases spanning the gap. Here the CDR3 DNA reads TGTGCCAGCAGCTTAACCCAGGAGGGAAGGGTACAGTATTTT. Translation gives CASSLTQEGRVQYF. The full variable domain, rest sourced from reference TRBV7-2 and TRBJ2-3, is GAGVSQSPSNKVTEKGKDVELRCDPISGHTALYWYRQSLGQGLEFLIYFQGNSAPDKSGLPSDRFSAERTGGSVSTLTIQRTQQEDSAVYLCASSLTQEGRVQYFGPGTRLTVL.

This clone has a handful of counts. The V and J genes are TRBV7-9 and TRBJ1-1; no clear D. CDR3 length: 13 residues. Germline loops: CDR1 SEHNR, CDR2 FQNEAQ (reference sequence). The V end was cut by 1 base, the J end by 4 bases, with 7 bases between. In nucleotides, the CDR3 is TGTGCCAGCAGCTTAGGGGCCCCCACTGAAGCTTTCTTT. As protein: CASSLGAPTEAFF.

The CDR3 DNA sequence: TGCGCCAGCAGCCCGTGGTTAGCTGCCGGGGAGCTGTTTTTT. It specifies CASSPWLAAGELFF. The chain is built from TRBV5-1 and TRBJ2-2; D is unclear. The V end lost 4 bases, the J end lost 6 bases, and 13 bases lay between the germline ends. Germline-derived CDR1 and CDR2 are SGHRS and YFSETQ. The CDR3 has 14 amino acids.

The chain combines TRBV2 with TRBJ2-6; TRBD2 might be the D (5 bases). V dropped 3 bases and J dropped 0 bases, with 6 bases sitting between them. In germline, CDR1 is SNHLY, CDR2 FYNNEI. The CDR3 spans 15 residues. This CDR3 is CASSERVSGANVLTF. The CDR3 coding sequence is TGTGCCAGCAGTGAGCGGGTCTCTGGGGCCAACGTCCTGACTTTC. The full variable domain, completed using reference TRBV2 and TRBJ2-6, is EPEVTQTPSHQVTQMGQEVILRCVPISNHLYFYWYRQILGQKVEFLVSFYNNEISEKSEIFDDQFSVERPDGSNFTLKIRSTKLEDSAMYFCASSERVSGANVLTFGAGSRLTVL.

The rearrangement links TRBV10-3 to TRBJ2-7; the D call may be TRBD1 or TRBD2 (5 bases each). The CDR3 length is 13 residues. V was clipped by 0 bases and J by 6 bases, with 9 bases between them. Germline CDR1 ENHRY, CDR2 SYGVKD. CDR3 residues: CAISESEGSEQYF. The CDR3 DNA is TGTGCCATCAGTGAGTCTGAGGGGAGCGAGCAGTACTTC.

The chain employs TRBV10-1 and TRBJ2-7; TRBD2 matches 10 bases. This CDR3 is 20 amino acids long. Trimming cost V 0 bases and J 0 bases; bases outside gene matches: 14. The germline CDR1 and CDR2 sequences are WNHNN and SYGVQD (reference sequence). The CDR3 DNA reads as TGCGCCAGCAGTGAGTCGACGGCGGCTAGCGGGGGCCTTCTCTCCTACGAGCAGTACTTC. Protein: CASSESTAASGGLLSYEQYF.

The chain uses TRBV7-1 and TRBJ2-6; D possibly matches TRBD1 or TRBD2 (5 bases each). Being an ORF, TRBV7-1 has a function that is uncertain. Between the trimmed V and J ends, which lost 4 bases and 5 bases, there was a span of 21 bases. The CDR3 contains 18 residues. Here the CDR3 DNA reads TGTGCCAGCAGCTTTCGGGGACGAGGACAAAGTCGGGCCAACGTCCTGACTTTC. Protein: CASSFRGRGQSRANVLTF.

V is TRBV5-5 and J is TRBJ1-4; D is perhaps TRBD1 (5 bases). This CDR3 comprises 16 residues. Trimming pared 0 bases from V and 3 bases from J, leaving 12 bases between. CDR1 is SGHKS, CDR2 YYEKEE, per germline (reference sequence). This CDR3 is CASSLVIRAANEKLFF. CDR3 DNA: TGTGCCAGCAGCTTGGTCATCAGGGCAGCTAATGAAAAACTGTTTTTT. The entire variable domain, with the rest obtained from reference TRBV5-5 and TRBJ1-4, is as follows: DAGVTQSPTHLIKTRGQQVTLRCSPISGHKSVSWYQQVLGQGPQFIFQYYEKEERGRGNFPDRFSARQFPNYSSELNVNALLLGDSALYLCASSLVIRAANEKLFFGSGTQLSVL.

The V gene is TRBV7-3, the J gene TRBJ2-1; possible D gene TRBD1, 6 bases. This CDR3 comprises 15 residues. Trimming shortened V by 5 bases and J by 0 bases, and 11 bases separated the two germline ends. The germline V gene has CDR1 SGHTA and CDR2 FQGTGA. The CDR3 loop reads CASSPDRSSYNEQFF. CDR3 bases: TGTGCCAGCAGCCCAGACAGGAGCTCCTACAATGAGCAGTTCTTC. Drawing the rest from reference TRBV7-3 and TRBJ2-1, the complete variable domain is GAGVSQTPSNKVTEKGKYVELRCDPISGHTALYWYRQSLGQGPEFLIYFQGTGAADDSGLPNDRFFAVRPEGSVSTLKIQRTERGDSAVYLCASSPDRSSYNEQFFGPGTRLTVL.

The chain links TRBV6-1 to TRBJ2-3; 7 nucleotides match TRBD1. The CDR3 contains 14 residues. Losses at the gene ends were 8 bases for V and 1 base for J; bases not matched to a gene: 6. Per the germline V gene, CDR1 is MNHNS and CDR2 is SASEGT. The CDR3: CASVVGGGTDTQYF. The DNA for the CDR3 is TGTGCCAGCGTTGTAGGGGGCGGCACAGATACGCAGTATTTT.

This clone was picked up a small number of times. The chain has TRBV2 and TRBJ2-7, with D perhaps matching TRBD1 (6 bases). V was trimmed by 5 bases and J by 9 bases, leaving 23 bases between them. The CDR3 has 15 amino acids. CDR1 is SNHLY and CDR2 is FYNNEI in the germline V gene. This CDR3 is CASSFQTPGDRTQYF. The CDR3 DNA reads TGTGCCAGCAGTTTTCAGACCCCAGGGGACCGGACGCAGTACTTC.